Described below is a single T cell receptor beta chain sequence and its context. Its antigen is unknown. V lost 1 base, J lost 7 bases, and 20 bases lay in between. Germline-derived CDR1 and CDR2 are GTSNPN and SVGIG (reference sequence). The CDR3 consists of 15 residues. This sample is drawn from a study of T cell responses to AZD1222 COVID-19 vaccine. Points from the study as a whole: Within unmutated variant regions lay the reported targets of nearly half of spike-specific TCRs. No repertoire was sampled before or during the peak T cell response, only after it. Females made up more of the donors, who were largely white British, and clonal diversity may have come out too low. Rises in breadth and depth of Spike-specific TCRs came after two AZD1222 doses.

Using immunoSEQ multiplex PCR, the repertoire was profiled, and TCRdb retains in-frame clones only, with some absent. The repertoire holds about 120,000 clones, with about nine tenths as singletons. V and J are TRBV30 and TRBJ2-7; the D gene is possibly TRBD1 (5 bases). The TCR comes from an adult in good health. The sequenced sample was peripheral blood, obtained on day 0 of AZD1222 vaccination. The CDR3 nucleotides are TGTGCCTGGAGTGAGGGGTCTAACGCTCGGTGGGAGCAGTACTTC. Protein: CAWSEGSNARWEQYF.